This T cell receptor (beta chain) was recovered during a study of siplizumab effects on memory and regulatory T cells. Points from the study as a whole: Tracing alloreactive clones into unstimulated subsets worked for only a minor fraction of them.

CDR1 is MNHEY, CDR2 SVGAGI, per germline. The V end lost 0 bases, the J end lost 0 bases, and 9 bases lay between the germline ends. CDR3 size: 16 residues. Generated by immunoSEQ multiplex PCR, the TCRdb table keeps only in-frame clones and is missing some. The sample contains over 100,000 clones, approximately 90% of which appear only once. Details on this clone: Its antigen is still unknown.

The clonotype comes from a human donor in good health. The sequenced material came from Tregs sorted from blood. This chain links TRBV6-5 with TRBJ1-3; D remains unclear. CDR3 DNA: TGTGCCAGCAGTTACTCACCGTCCGGCTCTGGAAACACCATATATTTT. As protein: CASSYSPSGSGNTIYF.